Presented here are 30 T cell receptor beta chains from one specimen sequenced in a study of blood T cell repertoires in COVID-19. The repertoire was sequenced with immunoSEQ multiplex PCR; TCRdb's copy has only in-frame clones and lacks some. This sample has tens of thousands of clones, with around 77% found just once. The sequenced material came from peripheral blood. Receptors were obtained from an elderly man with active or convalescent COVID-19.

This clone was seen only once. The chain recombines TRBV4-1 with TRBJ1-6; 10 bases match TRBD1. Germline V CDR1 and CDR2: MGHRA, YSYEKL. This CDR3 region has 17 residues. V shed 4 bases and J 7 bases; nucleotides not matched to a gene: 10. CDR3 coding DNA: TGCGCCAGCAGCCGATCAACGGGACAGGGGATAAATTCACCCCTCCACTTT. The encoded protein is CASSRSTGQGINSPLHF.

The rearrangement joins TRBV29-1 to TRBJ2-7; 9 bases match TRBD2. CDR3 length equals 13 residues. Trimming at V came to 6 bases and at J to 1 base, leaving 4 bases not matched to a gene. Germline CDR1 reads SQVTM; CDR2 reads ANQGSEA. The CDR3 nucleotides read TGCAGCGTAGCTAGCGGGGTATCCTACGAGCAGTACTTC. It translates to CSVASGVSYEQYF.

The chain carries TRBV6-2 or TRBV6-3 and TRBJ2-6; 9 bases fit TRBD1. The CDR3 has 14 residues. CDR1 MNHEY and CDR2 SVGEGT come from the germline V gene. V dropped 6 bases and J dropped 7; count of bases not matched to a gene: 4. In DNA, the CDR3 is TGTGCCAGCAGCATGACAGGGGGTGCCAACGTCCTGACTTTC. It yields the protein CASSMTGGANVLTF.

This chain uses TRBV7-2 with TRBJ2-7, with 7 positions matching TRBD2. J was trimmed by 4 bases and V by 0 bases; bases with no gene match: 3. The CDR3 is 14 residues long. The V gene's germline CDR1 is SGHTA and CDR2 FQGNSA. The CDR3 is CASSLAGRGYEQYF. The CDR3 bases are TGTGCCAGCAGCTTAGCGGGGAGGGGATACGAGCAGTACTTC.

The genes are TRBV9 and TRBJ2-3; maybe TRBD2 (6 bases). CDR1 and CDR2 from the germline V gene are SGDLS and YYNGEE. The CDR3 contains 16 residues. With 2 bases removed from V and 1 base from J, the gap between germline ends came to 14 bases. The DNA for the CDR3 is TGTGCCAGCAGCGTTGCCCCTAGCGAACGCACAGATACGCAGTATTTT. Its translation is CASSVAPSERTDTQYF. Complete variable domain (other parts from reference TRBV9 and TRBJ2-3): DSGVTQTPKHLITATGQRVTLRCSPRSGDLSVYWYQQSLDQGLQFLIQYYNGEERAKGNILERFSAQQFPDLHSELNLSSLELGDSALYFCASSVAPSERTDTQYFGPGTRLTVL.

The chain links TRBV11-3 to TRBJ2-2, with 8 bases fitting TRBD1. After removal of 5 bases from V and 2 bases from J, the junction contained 7 bases not matched to a gene. Germline CDR1 SGHNT, CDR2 YENEEA. The CDR3 has 16 amino acids. Here the CDR3 reads CASSGRTGSNTGELFF. CDR3 bases: TGTGCCAGCAGCGGGCGGACAGGGTCAAACACCGGGGAGCTGTTTTTT.

This CDR3 reads CASRTQGSLGEQYF. CDR3 coding DNA: TGTGCCAGCAGAACACAGGGATCTTTGGGGGAGCAGTACTTC. The chain carries TRBV19 and TRBJ2-7, with TRBD1 as a possible D gene (6 bases). V was cut by 9 bases and J by 7 bases, with 22 bases left in between. This CDR3 comprises 14 residues. CDR1 and CDR2 (germline): LNHDA, SQIVND (reference sequence).

This clone has ten or more counts. The chain carries TRBV10-2 and TRBJ1-5; D gene ambiguous. The germline V and J ends were trimmed by 0 bases and 6 bases, with 3 bases remaining between them. This CDR3 is 12 amino acids long. CDR1 WSHSY and CDR2 SAAADI come from the germline V gene. CDR3 coding DNA: TGCGCCAGCAGTGAGTCGAGTCAGCCCCAGCATTTT. It codes for CASSESSQPQHF.

V and J are TRBV5-1 and TRBJ2-1; 9 nucleotides align to TRBD1. CDR3 length equals 13 residues. The V gene end was trimmed by 2 bases and the J gene end by 10 bases; junction bases not matched to a gene: 4. CDR1 is SGHRS, CDR2 YFSETQ, per germline. The CDR3 loop is CASSLQGADEQFF. In DNA, the CDR3 is TGCGCCAGCAGCTTACAGGGGGCCGACGAGCAGTTCTTC.

This clone showed up just once. The chain employs TRBV20-1 and TRBJ1-5, with D tentatively TRBD1 (6 bases). V shed 3 bases and J shed 6 bases, with 12 bases lying between them. Germline CDR1 DFQATT, CDR2 SNEGSKA (reference sequence). This CDR3 is 13 amino acids long. CDR3 sequence: CSASSGVGQPQHF. In DNA form, the CDR3 reads TGCAGTGCTAGTTCAGGGGTGGGTCAGCCCCAGCATTTT.

The chain is built from TRBV6-5 and TRBJ2-1, with 7 bases fitting TRBD1. CDR1 and CDR2 from the germline V gene are MNHEY and SVGAGI. The CDR3 spans 15 residues. The trim removed 2 bases at V and 9 bases at J, leaving 10 bases unmatched. The CDR3 sequence is CASSYRGKGDSEQFF. DNA for the CDR3: TGTGCCAGCAGTTACAGGGGTAAGGGGGACAGTGAGCAGTTCTTC.

The chain couples TRBV24-1 to TRBJ1-2, with 9 nucleotides matching TRBD1. Germline CDR1 is KGHDR and CDR2 is SFDVKD. The CDR3 has 13 amino acids. Germline trimming cut 7 bases from V and 7 bases from J; bases unmatched to any gene: 6. CDR3 in amino acids: CATSGQGTSGYTF. Here the CDR3 DNA reads TGTGCCACCAGCGGACAGGGGACGAGTGGCTACACCTTC.

J is TRBJ2-1 and V is TRBV9; TRBD1 aligns across 8 bases. Germline V CDR1 and CDR2: SGDLS, YYNGEE. The CDR3 extends over 15 amino acids. After removal of 3 bases from V and 2 bases from J, the junction contained 4 bases not matched to a gene. CDR3 coding DNA: TGTGCCAGCAGCGCACCGGGACAGGCCTACAATGAGCAGTTCTTC. The encoded protein is CASSAPGQAYNEQFF.

This sequence joins TRBV5-1 and TRBJ1-2; no definite D call. The CDR3 is made up of 13 amino acids. The V and J ends lost 6 bases and 4 bases respectively, with 13 bases between them. Germline values: CDR1 SGHRS, CDR2 YFSETQ. CDR3: CASKATPFYGYTF. CDR3 in DNA: TGCGCCAGCAAAGCTACCCCGTTCTATGGCTACACCTTC.

The J gene is TRBJ2-7, the V gene TRBV5-4, with TRBD2 identical over 12 bases. The trim removed 4 bases at V and 4 bases at J, leaving 9 bases unmatched. Germline lookup yields CDR1 SGHNT and CDR2 YYREEE (reference sequence). This CDR3 spans 16 amino acids. CDR3 sequence reads: CASSDRSTSGRYEQYF. In DNA, the CDR3 is TGTGCCAGCAGCGACCGAAGTACTAGCGGGAGGTACGAGCAGTACTTC.

The chain links TRBV5-1 to TRBJ2-7, with TRBD1 identical over 7 bases. Germline V gene sequence: CDR1 SGHRS, CDR2 YFSETQ. Germline trimming cut 3 bases from V and 3 bases from J; bases unmatched to any gene: 6. The CDR3 is made up of 14 amino acids. CDR3 DNA: TGCGCCAGCAGCTCTTCCGGGACAGTCTACGAGCAGTACTTC. Amino acids: CASSSSGTVYEQYF. Looking up the rest from reference TRBV5-1 and TRBJ2-7 gives the full variable domain: KAGVTQTPRYLIKTRGQQVTLSCSPISGHRSVSWYQQTPGQGLQFLFEYFSETQRNKGNFPGRFSGRQFSNSRSEMNVSTLELGDSALYLCASSSSGTVYEQYFGPGTRLTVT.

This clone is a singleton in its sample. The chain links TRBV7-2 to TRBJ1-2, with D unclear. Trimming removed 1 base from V and 4 bases from J, with 4 bases in between. Germline CDR1 SGHTA, CDR2 FQGNSA. There are 12 residues in the CDR3. The CDR3 sequence: CASSLVSYGYTF. CDR3 nucleotide sequence: TGTGCCAGCAGCTTAGTTAGCTATGGCTACACCTTC. The variable domain in full, completed from reference TRBV7-2 and TRBJ1-2, reads GAGVSQSPSNKVTEKGKDVELRCDPISGHTALYWYRQSLGQGLEFLIYFQGNSAPDKSGLPSDRFSAERTGGSVSTLTIQRTQQEDSAVYLCASSLVSYGYTFGSGTRLTVV.

The CDR3 DNA sequence: TGTGCCAGTAAGGTGTTACAGGACAATCAGCCCCAGCATTTT. Protein: CASKVLQDNQPQHF. The chain joins TRBV19 to TRBJ1-5; perhaps TRBD1 as D (5 bases). V shed 7 bases and J shed 3 bases, with 13 bases lying between them. In germline, CDR1 is LNHDA, CDR2 SQIVND (reference sequence). The CDR3 spans 14 residues.

V usage is TRBV2 and J usage is TRBJ2-3; 8 bases map to TRBD2. Trimming at V came to 3 bases and at J to 4 bases, leaving 3 bases not matched to a gene. Germline lookup yields CDR1 SNHLY and CDR2 FYNNEI. The CDR3 loop spans 14 amino acids. The CDR3 bases are TGTGCCAGCAGTGACGGGAGGGCCCCAGATACGCAGTATTTT. This codes for CASSDGRAPDTQYF.

The rearrangement uses TRBV5-1 and TRBJ2-1; 9 bases line up with TRBD2. CDR3 length: 14 residues. In germline, CDR1 is SGHRS, CDR2 YFSETQ. Trimming took 1 base from V and 9 from J; bases not matched to a gene: 5. CDR3 DNA sequence: TGCGCCAGCAGCTTGATAGCGGGAGATCGTGAGCAGTTCTTC. Its translation is CASSLIAGDREQFF.

This chain links TRBV2 with TRBJ2-3, with 9 positions matching TRBD2. This CDR3 has 16 residues. V shed 6 bases, J shed 3 bases, and the junction held 10 bases outside the gene matches. Germline CDR1 SNHLY, CDR2 FYNNEI. CDR3: CASSPARTSVTDTQYF. As DNA, the CDR3 is TGTGCCAGCAGCCCCGCCCGGACTAGCGTGACAGATACGCAGTATTTT. Looking up the rest from reference TRBV2 and TRBJ2-3 gives the full variable domain: EPEVTQTPSHQVTQMGQEVILRCVPISNHLYFYWYRQILGQKVEFLVSFYNNEISEKSEIFDDQFSVERPDGSNFTLKIRSTKLEDSAMYFCASSPARTSVTDTQYFGPGTRLTVL.

This clone was counted between two and nine times. This rearrangement joins TRBV5-1 to TRBJ1-2; 9 positions match TRBD1. Germline V lookup: CDR1 SGHRS, CDR2 YFSETQ. Trimming at V came to 4 bases and at J to 5 bases, leaving 3 bases not matched to a gene. The CDR3 consists of 13 residues. In nucleotides, the CDR3 is TGCGCCAGCAGCATCGACAGGGGGTATGGCTACACCTTC. This codes for CASSIDRGYGYTF.

In this sample, this clone turned up a few times. This chain joins TRBV6-5 and TRBJ2-7; TRBD2 aligns across 7 bases. Trimming at V came to 0 bases and at J to 0 bases, leaving 5 bases not matched to a gene. Germline V gene data show CDR1 as MNHEY and CDR2 as SVGAGI. The CDR3 contains 16 residues. The CDR3 DNA is TGTGCCAGCAGTTACTCCTGGGACTATAGCTCCTACGAGCAGTACTTC. The encoded protein is CASSYSWDYSSYEQYF.

The V and J genes are TRBV12-3 or TRBV12-4 and TRBJ1-6; no clear D gene. V dropped 5 bases and J dropped 11 bases, with 10 bases sitting between them. The CDR3 loop spans 12 amino acids. CDR3 protein: CASSPTGAPLHF. CDR3 bases: TGTGCCAGCAGTCCGACGGGTGCACCCCTCCACTTT.

This chain connects TRBV9 to TRBJ2-5, with D hard to call. The CDR3 is 9 amino acids. Per germline, CDR1 SGDLS and CDR2 YYNGEE. V was pared by 7 bases and J by 9 bases, with 7 bases between. CDR3 sequence reads: CASQVAQYF. Written as DNA, the CDR3 is TGTGCCAGCCAGGTGGCCCAGTACTTC.

The rearrangement links TRBV7-2 to TRBJ2-5, with 15 positions matching TRBD2. Per germline, CDR1 SGHTA and CDR2 FQGNSA. J was trimmed by 3 bases and V by 3 bases; bases with no gene match: 5. The CDR3 consists of 17 residues. The DNA for the CDR3 is TGTGCCAGCAGCTTCGGGACTAGCGGGGGGTATAAAGAGACCCAGTACTTC. It translates to CASSFGTSGGYKETQYF.

V and J are TRBV9 and TRBJ2-5; 8 positions agree with TRBD2. This CDR3 is 15 amino acids long. The V segment lost 1 base and the J segment 5 bases; nucleotides outside the gene matches: 7. Per germline, CDR1 SGDLS and CDR2 YYNGEE. Written as DNA, the CDR3 is TGTGCCAGCAGCGTATTCGGGGGGGACTGGGAGACCCAGTACTTC. It encodes CASSVFGGDWETQYF.

V gene TRBV3-1 (or the pseudogene TRBV3-2) combines with J gene TRBJ1-3; TRBD1 might be the D (5 bases). Germline V gene sequence: CDR1 LGHDT, CDR2 YNNKEL (reference sequence). Trimming took off 4 bases at V and 6 bases at J, with 13 bases between the two ends. The CDR3 is made up of 14 amino acids. For the CDR3, the DNA is TGTGCCAGCAGCCGTAAAGGGGCTGTAAACACCATATATTTT. Protein product: CASSRKGAVNTIYF.

The V gene is TRBV7-9, the J gene TRBJ2-3; D ambiguous. The ends were cut back, 5 bases at V and 5 bases at J, with 8 bases in the middle. Per the germline V gene, CDR1 is SEHNR and CDR2 is FQNEAQ (reference sequence). The CDR3 contains 12 residues. CDR3 nucleotide sequence: TGTGCCAGCAGCCCCTACCGAGATACGCAGTATTTT. This sequence encodes CASSPYRDTQYF.

The chain couples TRBV18 to TRBJ2-5, with D possibly being TRBD1 (6 bases). V was clipped by 3 bases and J by 3 bases, with 11 bases between them. Germline CDR1 is KGHSH and CDR2 is LQKENI. The CDR3 loop spans 14 amino acids. This chain's CDR3 is CASSPGGGEETQYF. CDR3 sequence (DNA): TGTGCCAGCTCACCGGGTGGGGGCGAAGAGACCCAGTACTTC.